Presented here are 29 T cell receptor beta chains from one specimen sequenced in a study of T cells in Graves' hyperthyroidism and ophthalmopathy. TCR beta CDR3 regions were amplified from RNA. The TCR CDR3 first-round RT-PCR relied on the HTBI primer set. TCRdb re-called the multiplex PCR reads through MiXCR, storing one row per CDR3 protein. The sample yields 250,000 to 300,000 distinct CDR3 sequences, just over 14% seen once. Sequencing used blood. Source of these receptors: a woman aged 35 to 49 with Graves' hyperthyroidism that later progressed to Graves' ophthalmopathy.

The chain uses TRBV7-3 and TRBJ2-7, with 7 bases identical to TRBD2. This CDR3 spans 15 amino acids. Germline loops: CDR1 SGHTA, CDR2 FQGTGA. Unmatched junction bases numbered 7, after V lost 0 bases and J lost 5 bases. The CDR3 DNA follows: TGTGCCAGCAGCTTAACAAAGGGAGGGCTGCACGAGCAGTACTTC. Translation gives CASSLTKGGLHEQYF.

As concerns this clonotype: A much bigger clone sits one base away, suggesting this may be a read error. The V gene is TRBV20-1, the J gene TRBJ2-4; possible D gene TRBD1, 6 bases. The CDR3 is 16 residues long. Germline values: CDR1 DFQATT, CDR2 SNEGSKA (reference sequence). The CDR3 DNA follows: TGCAGTGCTAGTAAACCACCACAGGGCCCAAAAAACATTCAGTGCTTC. This encodes CSASKPPQGPKNIQCF.

This clonotype was seen many times. The chain combines TRBV4-1 with TRBJ2-7, with 8 positions matching TRBD2. CDR1 and CDR2 (germline): MGHRA, YSYEKL. The CDR3 spans 13 residues. J was trimmed by 3 bases and V by 6 bases; bases with no gene match: 4. The CDR3 spells CASSHSGNYEQYF. CDR3 sequence (DNA): TGCGCCAGCAGTCATAGCGGGAACTACGAGCAGTACTTC.

This clonotype came up many times. J is TRBJ1-2 and V is TRBV3-1; D is possibly TRBD1 (5 bases). V lost 1 base and J lost 3, with 12 bases in between. The CDR3 has 15 amino acids. Per germline, CDR1 LGHDT and CDR2 YNNKEL (reference sequence). Here the CDR3 DNA reads TGTGCCAGCAGCCAAGGGCGTGAGGGGTACTATGGCTACACCTTC. Its translation is CASSQGREGYYGYTF.

This rearrangement joins TRBV5-4 to TRBJ2-1; D perhaps matches TRBD2 (5 bases). V dropped 4 bases and J dropped 7 bases, with 18 bases sitting between them. This CDR3 is 15 amino acids long. Germline V gene lookup returns CDR1 SGHNT and CDR2 YYREEE (reference sequence). The CDR3 sequence is CASSPTGVSVNEQFF. CDR3 nucleotides: TGTGCCAGCAGCCCTACCGGGGTGTCTGTAAATGAGCAGTTCTTC.

This clonotype was seen at least ten times. This CDR3 is CASGPRSTSGGTQYF. CDR3 sequence (DNA): TGTGCCAGCGGCCCTCGTAGCACTAGCGGGGGTACGCAGTATTTT. V usage is TRBV7-9 and J usage is TRBJ2-3; 11 bases line up with TRBD2. CDR3 length: 15 amino acids. J lost 8 bases, V lost 8 bases, and 12 bases had no gene match. The germline V gene has CDR1 SEHNR and CDR2 FQNEAQ (reference sequence). Based on the CDR3 plus reference TRBV7-9 and TRBJ2-3, the full variable domain is DTGVSQNPRHKITKRGQNVTFRCDPISEHNRLYWYRQTLGQGPEFLTYFQNEAQLEKSRLLSDRFSAERPKGSFSTLEIQRTEQGDSAMYLCASGPRSTSGGTQYFGPGTRLTVL.

In this sample, this clonotype turned up many times. The genes are TRBV7-9 and TRBJ2-7, with D perhaps being TRBD1 or TRBD2 (5 bases each). The CDR3 contains 16 residues. The ends were cut back, 4 bases at V and 4 bases at J, with 20 bases in the middle. Germline lookup yields CDR1 SEHNR and CDR2 FQNEAQ (reference sequence). CDR3 nucleotides: TGTGCCAGCAGCTCGGGATATGGGACCGTGACGTACGAGCAGTACTTC. Its protein is CASSSGYGTVTYEQYF.

This chain connects TRBV28 to TRBJ1-5; the D is unclear. Trimming cost V 2 bases and J 4 bases, with 12 bases left between them. CDR3 length equals 15 residues. Germline CDR1 reads MDHEN; CDR2 reads SYDVKM. This CDR3 reads CASSLGVAGNQPQHF. The CDR3 bases are TGTGCCAGCAGTTTAGGAGTAGCGGGGAATCAGCCCCAGCATTTT.

In this sample, this clonotype turned up many times. The CDR3 nucleotides read TGTGCCAGCAGTTTACAGGCCCTTGGCAATCAGCCCCAGCATTTT. This encodes CASSLQALGNQPQHF. This rearrangement joins TRBV12-3 or TRBV12-4 to TRBJ1-5; D is unclear. V dropped 2 bases and J dropped 2 bases, with 10 bases sitting between them. The CDR3 covers 15 residues.

This clonotype was seen a handful of times. The chain couples TRBV20-1 to TRBJ2-3; 7 bases align to TRBD2. Germline V CDR1 and CDR2: DFQATT, SNEGSKA (reference sequence). The V and J ends lost 2 bases and 0 bases, in that order; junction bases with no gene match: 8. This CDR3 is 16 amino acids long. The CDR3 spells CSARWAGASSTDTQYF. In DNA form, the CDR3 reads TGCAGTGCTAGATGGGCGGGAGCCTCTAGCACAGATACGCAGTATTTT.

The chain carries TRBV28 and TRBJ1-5; TRBD1 is a possible D gene (6 bases). The CDR3 contains 19 residues. V dropped 9 bases and J dropped 0 bases, with 27 bases sitting between them. Germline-derived CDR1 and CDR2 are MDHEN and SYDVKM. In DNA, the CDR3 is TGTGCCAGTGTCCCCACGAAACTCAGACCGGGACATAGCAATCAGCCCCAGCATTTT. Protein product: CASVPTKLRPGHSNQPQHF.

This clonotype came up a few times. This chain uses TRBV5-5 with TRBJ2-4, with D tentatively TRBD1 (5 bases). The CDR3 spans 14 residues. The V gene lost 3 bases and the J gene lost 6 bases, with 13 bases spanning the gap. The V gene's germline CDR1 is SGHKS and CDR2 YYEKEE (reference sequence). CDR3 nucleotides: TGTGCCAGCAGCTATCAGGGCCCCCTAAACATTCAGTACTTC. Translating it yields CASSYQGPLNIQYF.

Ten or more counts support this clonotype. The chain uses TRBV28 and TRBJ2-1; D is unresolved. The V and J ends lost 1 base and 0 bases respectively, with 7 bases between them. Germline V gene data show CDR1 as MDHEN and CDR2 as SYDVKM. The CDR3 sequence is 15 residues long. The CDR3 sequence is CASSLFVSSYNEQFF. CDR3 DNA sequence: TGTGCCAGCAGTTTATTCGTAAGCTCCTACAATGAGCAGTTCTTC.

This clonotype was seen only a few times. V gene TRBV5-6 combines with J gene TRBJ2-5, with D tentatively TRBD2 (6 bases). This CDR3 is 13 amino acids long. Trimming stripped 6 bases from V and 2 bases from J, with 11 bases between. Germline assignment: CDR1 SGHDT and CDR2 YYEEEE. CDR3 DNA: TGTGCCAGCAATATCGGACTACAAGAGACCCAGTACTTC. Residues: CASNIGLQETQYF.

This clonotype was counted ten times or more. This rearrangement joins TRBV7-9 to TRBJ2-1, with D perhaps assigned TRBD1 or TRBD2 (6 bases each). This CDR3 has 16 amino acids. Germline V gives CDR1 SEHNR, CDR2 FQNEAQ (reference sequence). V dropped 0 bases and J dropped 0 bases, with 9 bases sitting between them. CDR3: CASSLARGGSYNEQFF. The CDR3 DNA sequence: TGTGCCAGCAGCTTAGCCAGGGGAGGCTCCTACAATGAGCAGTTCTTC.

This clonotype was recorded at least ten times. The chain couples TRBV28 to TRBJ2-7; D possibly matches TRBD1 or TRBD2 (6 bases each). The CDR3 is 12 residues long. Germline-derived CDR1 and CDR2 are MDHEN and SYDVKM. Trimming took off 3 bases at V and 9 bases at J, with 12 bases between the two ends. The CDR3 sequence: CASSLGGEGQYF. The CDR3 region has the DNA TGTGCCAGCAGTTTGGGGGGCGAGGGGCAGTACTTC.

The rearrangement links TRBV27 to TRBJ2-1; 9 bases agree with TRBD2. Germline CDR1 and CDR2: MNHEY and SMNVEV (reference sequence). Trimming took 3 bases from V and 7 from J; bases not matched to a gene: 7. CDR3 length: 15 amino acids. CDR3 nucleotides: TGTGCCAGCAGTTTTGCGGGAGGGCCAGGGAATGAGCAGTTCTTC. Translating gives CASSFAGGPGNEQFF.

This clonotype was recorded many times. This sequence joins TRBV3-1 and TRBJ2-7, with D unclear. This CDR3 has 12 amino acids. CDR1 is LGHDT and CDR2 is YNNKEL in the germline V gene (reference sequence). Trimming stripped 0 bases from V and 7 bases from J, with 7 bases between. This CDR3 is CASSQDGPEQYF. For the CDR3, the DNA is TGTGCCAGCAGCCAAGACGGGCCTGAGCAGTACTTC.

This clonotype appeared many times. The rearrangement links TRBV13 to TRBJ2-7; no clear D. This CDR3 is 13 amino acids long. Trimming took 0 bases from V and 2 from J, leaving 5 bases between them. CDR1 PRHDT and CDR2 FYEKMQ come from the germline V gene (reference sequence). CDR3 DNA sequence: TGTGCCAGCAGCTTAGGGGCAGCCTACGAGCAGTACTTC. Amino acids: CASSLGAAYEQYF. Supplemented by reference TRBV13 and TRBJ2-7, the full variable domain reads AAGVIQSPRHLIKEKRETATLKCYPIPRHDTVYWYQQGPGQDPQFLISFYEKMQSDKGSIPDRFSAQQFSDYHSELNMSSLELGDSALYFCASSLGAAYEQYFGPGTRLTVT.

V usage is TRBV28 and J usage is TRBJ2-7, with 14 bases fitting TRBD2. This CDR3 is built from 15 residues. With V trimmed by 6 bases and J by 2 bases, 3 bases remained unmatched. Germline lookup yields CDR1 MDHEN and CDR2 SYDVKM. The CDR3 DNA follows: TGTGCCAGCAGAACGGGACTAGCGGGGGCCTACGAGCAGTACTTC. Protein product: CASRTGLAGAYEQYF. The whole variable domain, remainder taken from reference TRBV28 and TRBJ2-7, is DVKVTQSSRYLVKRTGEKVFLECVQDMDHENMFWYRQDPGLGLRLIYFSYDVKMKEKGDIPEGYSVSREKKERFSLILESASTNQTSMYLCASRTGLAGAYEQYFGPGTRLTVT.

This clonotype was picked up many times. The V and J genes are TRBV14 and TRBJ2-3, with 10 bases identical to TRBD2. There are 17 residues in the CDR3. J was trimmed by 2 bases and V by 0 bases; bases with no gene match: 5. The germline V gene encodes CDR1 SGHDN and CDR2 FVKESK. CDR3 region: CASSQEWLAGVTDTQYF. For the CDR3, the DNA is TGTGCCAGCAGCCAAGAGTGGCTAGCGGGAGTCACAGATACGCAGTATTTT.

To note about this clonotype: Since a much larger clone is just one base distant, this may be a read error. The V gene is TRBV27, the J gene TRBJ1-1; 8 bases map to TRBD1. Trimming removed 1 base from V and 4 bases from J; junction bases left unmatched: 5. Germline loops: CDR1 MNHEY, CDR2 SMNVEV (reference sequence). The CDR3 totals 15 residues. The chain's CDR3 is CASSLFQGASTEAFF. CDR3 sequence (DNA): TGTGCCAGCAGTTTATTTCAGGGGGCAAGCACTGAAGCTTTCTTT.

V and J are TRBV7-9 and TRBJ2-6, with D tentatively TRBD1 (6 bases). V was pared by 5 bases and J by 0 bases, with 11 bases between. CDR1 is SEHNR and CDR2 is FQNEAQ in the germline V gene (reference sequence). The CDR3 has 16 residues. CDR3 protein: CASSRDKNSGANVLTF. The CDR3 DNA reads TGTGCCAGCAGCAGGGACAAAAACTCTGGGGCCAACGTCCTGACTTTC.

The chain couples TRBV7-8 to TRBJ1-2; D not resolved. Germline V lookup: CDR1 SGHVS, CDR2 FQNEAQ. The CDR3 sequence is 14 residues long. V lost 5 bases and J 6 bases, leaving 16 bases between the germline ends. The CDR3 DNA follows: TGTGCCAGCAGCGGACGATTTTTCAGGAATGGCTACACCTTC. This translates into CASSGRFFRNGYTF.

This chain connects TRBV2 to TRBJ2-5; no firm D call. CDR3 length equals 12 residues. Germline V gene lookup returns CDR1 SNHLY and CDR2 FYNNEI. V lost 1 base to trimming and J lost 4 bases, with 4 bases between them. The CDR3: CASSEGGETQYF. For the CDR3, the DNA is TGTGCCAGCAGTGAAGGGGGAGAGACCCAGTACTTC.

Worth noting for this clonotype: Being one base from a much bigger clone, this may be a read error. The V call is TRBV3-1, the J call TRBJ2-2; 7 positions match TRBD1. Germline CDR1 reads LGHDT; CDR2 reads YNNKEL (reference sequence). J lost 0 bases, V lost 1 base, and 2 bases had no gene match. This CDR3 spans 16 amino acids. CDR3 residues: CASSQATGANTGELFF. CDR3 DNA: TGTGCCAGCAGCCAAGCTACAGGGGCGAACACCGGGGAGCTGTTTTTT.

This clonotype has ten or more counts. The V gene is TRBV3-1, the J gene TRBJ2-7; D remains ambiguous. Deletions cut 1 base from V and 6 bases from J, with 10 bases between. This CDR3 is built from 13 residues. The germline V gene encodes CDR1 LGHDT and CDR2 YNNKEL (reference sequence). The CDR3 here is CASSQGGFGEQYF. The CDR3 DNA reads as TGTGCCAGCAGCCAAGGTGGGTTCGGCGAGCAGTACTTC.

The rearrangement links TRBV2 to TRBJ2-3; 7 nucleotides match TRBD2. Germline V gene data show CDR1 as SNHLY and CDR2 as FYNNEI. The CDR3 extends over 14 amino acids. V dropped 6 bases and J dropped 5; count of bases not matched to a gene: 8. The DNA of the CDR3 is TGTGCCAGCAGCGATACTAGCGTGGGAGATACGCAGTATTTT. Translated: CASSDTSVGDTQYF.

This clonotype was seen repeatedly, ten times or more. CDR3 DNA sequence: TGTGCCAGCAGTCAAAGGACGGGTTCCCAAGAGACCCAGTACTTC. Its translation: CASSQRTGSQETQYF. The J gene is TRBJ2-5, the V gene TRBV13, with unresolved D. Trimming removed 6 bases from V and 1 base from J, with 15 bases in between. The CDR3 spans 15 residues. From germline, CDR1 is PRHDT and CDR2 FYEKMQ (reference sequence). The full variable domain, completed using reference TRBV13 and TRBJ2-5, is AAGVIQSPRHLIKEKRETATLKCYPIPRHDTVYWYQQGPGQDPQFLISFYEKMQSDKGSIPDRFSAQQFSDYHSELNMSSLELGDSALYFCASSQRTGSQETQYFGPGTRLLVL.